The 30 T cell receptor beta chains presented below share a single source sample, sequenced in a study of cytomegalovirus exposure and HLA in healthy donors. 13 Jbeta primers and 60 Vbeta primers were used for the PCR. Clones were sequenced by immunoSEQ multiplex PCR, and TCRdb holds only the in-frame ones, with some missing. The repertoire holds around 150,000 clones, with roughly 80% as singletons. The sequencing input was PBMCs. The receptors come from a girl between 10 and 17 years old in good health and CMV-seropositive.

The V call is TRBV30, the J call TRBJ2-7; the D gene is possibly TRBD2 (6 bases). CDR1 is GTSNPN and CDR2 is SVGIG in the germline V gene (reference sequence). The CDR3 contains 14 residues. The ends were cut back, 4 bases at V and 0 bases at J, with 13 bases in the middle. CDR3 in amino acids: CAWTGTEASYEQYF. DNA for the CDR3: TGTGCCTGGACCGGGACTGAAGCCTCCTACGAGCAGTACTTC.

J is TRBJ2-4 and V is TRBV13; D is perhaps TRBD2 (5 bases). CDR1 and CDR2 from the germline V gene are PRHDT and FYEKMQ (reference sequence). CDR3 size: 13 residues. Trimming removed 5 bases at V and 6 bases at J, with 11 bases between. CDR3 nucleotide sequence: TGTGCCAGCAGCGGCGGAGGCGGAAACATTCAGTACTTC. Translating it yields CASSGGGGNIQYF.

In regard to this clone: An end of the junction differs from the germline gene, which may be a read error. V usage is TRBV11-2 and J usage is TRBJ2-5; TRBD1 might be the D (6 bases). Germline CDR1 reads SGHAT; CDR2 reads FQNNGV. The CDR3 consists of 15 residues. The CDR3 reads CASSSRDTYQETQYF. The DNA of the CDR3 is TGTGCCAGCAGCTCGAGGGACACTTACCAGGAGACCCAGTACTTC.

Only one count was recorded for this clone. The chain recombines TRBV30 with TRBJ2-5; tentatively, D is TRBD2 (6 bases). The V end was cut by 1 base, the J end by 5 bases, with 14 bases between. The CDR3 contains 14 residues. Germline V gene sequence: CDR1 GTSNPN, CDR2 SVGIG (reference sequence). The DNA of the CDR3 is TGTGCCTGGAGTGCGGGCGGGGCAGGCGAGACCCAGTACTTC. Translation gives CAWSAGGAGETQYF.

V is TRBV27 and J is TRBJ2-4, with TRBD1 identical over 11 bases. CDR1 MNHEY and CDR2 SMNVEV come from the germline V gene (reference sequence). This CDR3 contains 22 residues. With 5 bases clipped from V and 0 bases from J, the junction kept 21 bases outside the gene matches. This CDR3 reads CASSPQPLGTGGWGLAKNIQYF. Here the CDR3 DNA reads TGTGCCAGCAGTCCCCAACCCCTCGGGACAGGGGGTTGGGGGCTAGCCAAAAACATTCAGTACTTC.

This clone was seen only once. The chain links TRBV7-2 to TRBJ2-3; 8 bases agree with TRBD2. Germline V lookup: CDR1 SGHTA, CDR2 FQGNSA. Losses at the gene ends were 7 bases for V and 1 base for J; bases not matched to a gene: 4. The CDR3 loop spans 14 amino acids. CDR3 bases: TGTGCCAGCACCCTGACTAGCGGCACAGATACGCAGTATTTT. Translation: CASTLTSGTDTQYF.

The CDR3 coding sequence is TGTGCCAGCAGTGAGGGGGGGGAGGGAAACACCATATATTTT. Its protein is CASSEGGEGNTIYF. The chain combines TRBV6-1 with TRBJ1-3; maybe TRBD1 (5 bases). CDR1 is MNHNS and CDR2 is SASEGT in the germline V gene. Trimming stripped 3 bases from V and 4 bases from J, with 10 bases between. The CDR3 covers 14 residues.

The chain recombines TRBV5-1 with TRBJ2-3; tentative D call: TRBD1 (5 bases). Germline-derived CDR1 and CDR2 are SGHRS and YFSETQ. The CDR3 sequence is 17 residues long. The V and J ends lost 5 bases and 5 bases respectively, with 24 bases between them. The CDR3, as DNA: TGCGCCAGCAGTATATGGATAGGGGATCTAAGGGGAGATACGCAGTATTTT. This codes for CASSIWIGDLRGDTQYF.

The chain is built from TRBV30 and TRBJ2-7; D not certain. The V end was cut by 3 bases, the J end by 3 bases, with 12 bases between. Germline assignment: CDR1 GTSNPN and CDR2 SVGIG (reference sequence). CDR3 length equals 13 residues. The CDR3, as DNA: TGTGCCTGGAGCTTACACAGAAACTACGAGCAGTACTTC. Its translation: CAWSLHRNYEQYF.

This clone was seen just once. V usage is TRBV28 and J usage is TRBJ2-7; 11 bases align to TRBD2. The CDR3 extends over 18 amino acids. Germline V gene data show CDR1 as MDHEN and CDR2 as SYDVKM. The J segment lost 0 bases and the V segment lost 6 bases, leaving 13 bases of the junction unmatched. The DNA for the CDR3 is TGTGCCAGCAGGCCTCACGCGACACTAGCGGGGGACTCCTACGAGCAGTACTTC. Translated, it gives CASRPHATLAGDSYEQYF. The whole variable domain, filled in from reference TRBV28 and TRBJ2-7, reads DVKVTQSSRYLVKRTGEKVFLECVQDMDHENMFWYRQDPGLGLRLIYFSYDVKMKEKGDIPEGYSVSREKKERFSLILESASTNQTSMYLCASRPHATLAGDSYEQYFGPGTRLTVT.

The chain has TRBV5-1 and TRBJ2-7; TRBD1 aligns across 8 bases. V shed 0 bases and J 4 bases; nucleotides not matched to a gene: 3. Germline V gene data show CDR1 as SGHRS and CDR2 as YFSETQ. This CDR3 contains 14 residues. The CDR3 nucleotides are TGCGCCAGCAGCTTGGGGACAGGGAGGTACGAGCAGTACTTC. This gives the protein CASSLGTGRYEQYF.

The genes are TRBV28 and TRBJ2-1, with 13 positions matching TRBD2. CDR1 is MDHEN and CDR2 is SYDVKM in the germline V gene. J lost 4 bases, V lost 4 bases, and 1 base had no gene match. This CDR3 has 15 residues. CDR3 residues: CASSSGLAGYNEQFF. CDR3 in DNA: TGTGCCAGCAGTTCGGGACTAGCGGGGTACAATGAGCAGTTCTTC.

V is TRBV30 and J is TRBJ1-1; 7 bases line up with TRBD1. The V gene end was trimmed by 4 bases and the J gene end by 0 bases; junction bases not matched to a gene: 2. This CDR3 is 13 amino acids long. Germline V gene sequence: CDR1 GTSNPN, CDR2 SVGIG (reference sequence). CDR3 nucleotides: TGTGCCTGGAAACAGGGGCTGAACACTGAAGCTTTCTTT. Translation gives CAWKQGLNTEAFF.

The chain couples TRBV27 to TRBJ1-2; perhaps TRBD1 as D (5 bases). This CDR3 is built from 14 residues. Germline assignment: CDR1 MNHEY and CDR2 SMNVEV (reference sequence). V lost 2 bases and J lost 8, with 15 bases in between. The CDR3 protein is CASSLRPGREGYTF. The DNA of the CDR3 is TGTGCCAGCAGTTTACGTCCAGGGCGGGAGGGCTACACCTTC.

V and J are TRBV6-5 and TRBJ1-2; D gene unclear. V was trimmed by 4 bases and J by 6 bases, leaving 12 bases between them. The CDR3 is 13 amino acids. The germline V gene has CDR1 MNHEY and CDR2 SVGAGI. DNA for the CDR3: TGTGCCAGCAGTTCAGAGGTCCGGCATGGCTACACCTTC. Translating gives CASSSEVRHGYTF.

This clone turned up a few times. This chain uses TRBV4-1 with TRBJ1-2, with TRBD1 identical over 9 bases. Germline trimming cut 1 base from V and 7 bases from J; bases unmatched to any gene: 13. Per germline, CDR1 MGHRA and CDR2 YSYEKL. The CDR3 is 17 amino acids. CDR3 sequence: CASSQVQGASRYRGYTF. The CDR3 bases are TGCGCCAGCAGCCAAGTACAGGGGGCCTCTCGGTACCGTGGCTACACCTTC.

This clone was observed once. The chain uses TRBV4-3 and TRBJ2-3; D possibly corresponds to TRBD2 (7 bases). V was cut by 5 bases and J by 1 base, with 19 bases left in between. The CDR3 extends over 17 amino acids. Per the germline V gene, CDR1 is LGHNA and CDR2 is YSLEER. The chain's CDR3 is CASSVGGAWVGTDTQYF. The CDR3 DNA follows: TGCGCCAGCAGCGTAGGGGGGGCGTGGGTCGGCACAGATACGCAGTATTTT.

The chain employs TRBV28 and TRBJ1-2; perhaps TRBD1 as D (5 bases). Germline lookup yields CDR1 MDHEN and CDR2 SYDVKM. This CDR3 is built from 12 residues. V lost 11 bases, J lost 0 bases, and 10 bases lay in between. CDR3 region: CAGGGTNYGYTF. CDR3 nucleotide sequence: TGTGCCGGGGGGGGAACTAACTATGGCTACACCTTC.

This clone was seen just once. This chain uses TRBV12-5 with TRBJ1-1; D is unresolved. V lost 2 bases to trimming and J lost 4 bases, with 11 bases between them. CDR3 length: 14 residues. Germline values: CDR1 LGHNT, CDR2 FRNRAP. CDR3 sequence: CASGLPKGSTEAFF. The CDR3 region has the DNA TGTGCTAGTGGTTTGCCGAAAGGGAGCACTGAAGCTTTCTTT.

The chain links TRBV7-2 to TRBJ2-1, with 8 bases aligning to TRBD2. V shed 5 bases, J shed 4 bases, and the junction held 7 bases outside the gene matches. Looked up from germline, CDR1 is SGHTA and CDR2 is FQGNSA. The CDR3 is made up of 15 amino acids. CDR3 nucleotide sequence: TGTGCCAGCAGCCCGACTGCTAGCGGGTACAATGAGCAGTTCTTC. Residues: CASSPTASGYNEQFF.

The CDR3 protein is CASSRLNRADQPQHF. The CDR3, as DNA: TGTGCCAGCAGCCGTCTTAACCGCGCCGATCAGCCCCAGCATTTT. The V gene is TRBV5-8, the J gene TRBJ1-5; no reliable D call. The CDR3 runs 15 residues. Germline CDR1 is SGHTS and CDR2 is YDEGEE. Trimming cost V 4 bases and J 5 bases, with 16 bases left between them. Full variable domain (remainder filled in from reference TRBV5-8 and TRBJ1-5): EAGVTQSPTHLIKTRGQQATLRCSPISGHTSVYWYQQALGLGLQFLLWYDEGEERNRGNFPPRFSGRQFPNYSSELNVNALELEDSALYLCASSRLNRADQPQHFGDGTRLSIL.

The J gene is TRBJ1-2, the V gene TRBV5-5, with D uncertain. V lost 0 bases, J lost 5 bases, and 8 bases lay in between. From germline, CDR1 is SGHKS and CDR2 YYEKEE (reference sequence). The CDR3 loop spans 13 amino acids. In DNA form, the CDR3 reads TGTGCCAGCAGCTTGGTTCGGGGATATGGCTACACCTTC. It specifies CASSLVRGYGYTF.

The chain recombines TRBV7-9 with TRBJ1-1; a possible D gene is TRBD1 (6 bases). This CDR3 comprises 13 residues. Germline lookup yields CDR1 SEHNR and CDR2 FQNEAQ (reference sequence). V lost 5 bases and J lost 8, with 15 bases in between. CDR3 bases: TGTGCCAGCAGCGACAACACAGGGCTCGAAGCTTTCTTT. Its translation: CASSDNTGLEAFF. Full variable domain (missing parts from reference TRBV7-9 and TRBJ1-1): DTGVSQNPRHKITKRGQNVTFRCDPISEHNRLYWYRQTLGQGPEFLTYFQNEAQLEKSRLLSDRFSAERPKGSFSTLEIQRTEQGDSAMYLCASSDNTGLEAFFGQGTRLTVV.

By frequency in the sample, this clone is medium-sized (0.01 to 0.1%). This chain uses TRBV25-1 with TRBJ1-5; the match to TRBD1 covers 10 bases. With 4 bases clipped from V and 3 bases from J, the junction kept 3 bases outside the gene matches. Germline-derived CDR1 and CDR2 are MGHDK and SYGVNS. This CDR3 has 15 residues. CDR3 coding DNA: TGTGCCAGCAGTGGGACAGGGGGGAACAATCAGCCCCAGCATTTT. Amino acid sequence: CASSGTGGNNQPQHF.

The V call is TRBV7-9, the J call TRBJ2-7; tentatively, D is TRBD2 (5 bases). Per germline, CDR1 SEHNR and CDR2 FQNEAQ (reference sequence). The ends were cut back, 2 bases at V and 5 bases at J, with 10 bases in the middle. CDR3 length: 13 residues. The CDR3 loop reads CASSLRGNHEQYF. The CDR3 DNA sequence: TGTGCCAGCAGCTTACGGGGTAACCACGAGCAGTACTTC. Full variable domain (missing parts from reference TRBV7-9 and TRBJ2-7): DTGVSQNPRHKITKRGQNVTFRCDPISEHNRLYWYRQTLGQGPEFLTYFQNEAQLEKSRLLSDRFSAERPKGSFSTLEIQRTEQGDSAMYLCASSLRGNHEQYFGPGTRLTVT.

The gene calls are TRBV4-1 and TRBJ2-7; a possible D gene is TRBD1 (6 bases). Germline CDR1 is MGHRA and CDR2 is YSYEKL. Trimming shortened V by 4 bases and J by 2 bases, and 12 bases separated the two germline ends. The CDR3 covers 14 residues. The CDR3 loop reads CASSLGTLTYEQYF. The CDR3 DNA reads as TGCGCCAGCAGCCTTGGGACACTCACCTACGAGCAGTACTTC.

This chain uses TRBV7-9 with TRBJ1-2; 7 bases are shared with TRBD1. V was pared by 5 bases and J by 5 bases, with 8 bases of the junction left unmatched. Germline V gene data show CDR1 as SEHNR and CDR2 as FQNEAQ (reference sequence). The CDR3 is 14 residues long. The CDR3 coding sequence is TGTGCCAGCAGCAAAGCCGGGACAGAGTATGGCTACACCTTC. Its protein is CASSKAGTEYGYTF.

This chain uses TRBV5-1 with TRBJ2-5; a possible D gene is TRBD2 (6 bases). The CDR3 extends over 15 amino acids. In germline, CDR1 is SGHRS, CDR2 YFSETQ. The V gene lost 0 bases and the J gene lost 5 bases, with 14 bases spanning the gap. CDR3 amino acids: CASSLGGDFGETQYF. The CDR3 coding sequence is TGCGCCAGCAGCTTGGGGGGGGACTTCGGGGAGACCCAGTACTTC.

CDR3 sequence (DNA): TGTGCCAGCAGTGGGGGGACGGGTGGCTACACCTTC. Its protein is CASSGGTGGYTF. This rearrangement joins TRBV6-5 to TRBJ1-2; tentatively, D is TRBD1 (5 bases). V lost 5 bases to trimming and J lost 7 bases, with 11 bases between them. CDR3 size: 12 residues. Germline V gene sequence: CDR1 MNHEY, CDR2 SVGAGI.

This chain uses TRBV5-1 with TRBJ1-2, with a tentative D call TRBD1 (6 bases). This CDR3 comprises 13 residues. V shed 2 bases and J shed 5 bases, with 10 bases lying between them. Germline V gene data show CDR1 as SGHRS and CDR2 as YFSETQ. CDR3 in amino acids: CASSLQGGYGYTF. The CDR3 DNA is TGCGCCAGCAGCTTACAGGGAGGGTATGGCTACACCTTC.